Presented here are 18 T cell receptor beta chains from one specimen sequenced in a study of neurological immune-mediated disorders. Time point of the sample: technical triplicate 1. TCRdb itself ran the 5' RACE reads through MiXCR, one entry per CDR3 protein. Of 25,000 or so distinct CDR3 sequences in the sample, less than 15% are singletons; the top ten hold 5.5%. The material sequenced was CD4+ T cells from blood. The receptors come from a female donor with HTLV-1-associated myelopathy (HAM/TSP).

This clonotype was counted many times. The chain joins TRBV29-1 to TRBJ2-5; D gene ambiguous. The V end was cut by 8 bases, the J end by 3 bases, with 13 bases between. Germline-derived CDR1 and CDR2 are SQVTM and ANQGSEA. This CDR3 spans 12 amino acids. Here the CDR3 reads CSSGLRKETQYF. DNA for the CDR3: TGCAGCTCTGGATTGCGGAAAGAGACCCAGTACTTC.

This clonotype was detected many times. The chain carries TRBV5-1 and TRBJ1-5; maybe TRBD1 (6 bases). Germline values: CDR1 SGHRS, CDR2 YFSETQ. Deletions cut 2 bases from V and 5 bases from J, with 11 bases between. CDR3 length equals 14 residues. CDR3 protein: CASSFDGTYQPQHF. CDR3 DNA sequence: TGCGCCAGCAGCTTTGACGGGACATATCAGCCCCAGCATTTT.

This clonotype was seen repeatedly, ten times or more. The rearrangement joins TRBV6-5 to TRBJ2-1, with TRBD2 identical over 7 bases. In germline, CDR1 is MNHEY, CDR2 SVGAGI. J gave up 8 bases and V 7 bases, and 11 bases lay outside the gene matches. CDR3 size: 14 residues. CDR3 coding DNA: TGTGCCAGCACCCTTACTGGGAGGGCCCATGAGCAGTTCTTC. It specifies CASTLTGRAHEQFF.

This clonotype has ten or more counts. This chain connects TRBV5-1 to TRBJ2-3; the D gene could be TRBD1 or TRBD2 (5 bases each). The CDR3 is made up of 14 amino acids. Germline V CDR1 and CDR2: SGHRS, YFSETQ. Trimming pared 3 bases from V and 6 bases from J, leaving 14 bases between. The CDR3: CASSSGPGTDTQYF. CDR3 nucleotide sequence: TGCGCCAGCAGCTCGGGGCCCGGGACGGATACGCAGTATTTT.

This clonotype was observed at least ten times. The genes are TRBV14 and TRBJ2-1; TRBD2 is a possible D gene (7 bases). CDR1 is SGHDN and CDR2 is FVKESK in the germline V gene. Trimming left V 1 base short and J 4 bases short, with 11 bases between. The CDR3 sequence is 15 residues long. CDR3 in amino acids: CASSQVAGAYNEQFF. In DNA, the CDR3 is TGTGCCAGCAGCCAAGTTGCGGGGGCGTACAATGAGCAGTTCTTC.

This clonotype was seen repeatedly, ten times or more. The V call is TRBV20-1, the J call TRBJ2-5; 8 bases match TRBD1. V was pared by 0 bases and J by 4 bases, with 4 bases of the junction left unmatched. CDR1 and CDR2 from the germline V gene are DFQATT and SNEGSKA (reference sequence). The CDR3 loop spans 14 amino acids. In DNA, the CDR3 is TGCAGTGCTAGAGATATACAGGGGGGAGAGACCCAGTACTTC. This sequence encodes CSARDIQGGETQYF.

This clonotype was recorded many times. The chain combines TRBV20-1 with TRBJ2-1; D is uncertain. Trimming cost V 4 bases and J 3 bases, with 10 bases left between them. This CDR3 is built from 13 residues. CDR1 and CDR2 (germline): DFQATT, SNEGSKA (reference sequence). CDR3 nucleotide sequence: TGCAGTGCTACCCCCCACAACTACAATGAGCAGTTCTTC. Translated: CSATPHNYNEQFF.

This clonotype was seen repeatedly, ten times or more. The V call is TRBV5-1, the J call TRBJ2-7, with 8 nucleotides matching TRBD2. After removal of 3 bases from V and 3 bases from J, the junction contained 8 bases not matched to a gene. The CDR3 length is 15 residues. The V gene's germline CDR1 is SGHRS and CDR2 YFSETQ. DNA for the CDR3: TGCGCCAGCAGCTCAATCATAGCGGGAAACTACGAGCAGTACTTC. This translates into CASSSIIAGNYEQYF.

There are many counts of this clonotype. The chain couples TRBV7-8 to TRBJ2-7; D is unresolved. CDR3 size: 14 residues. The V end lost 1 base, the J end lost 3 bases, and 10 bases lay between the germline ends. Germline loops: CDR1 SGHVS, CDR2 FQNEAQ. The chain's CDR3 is CASSLGNSYYEQYF. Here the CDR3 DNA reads TGTGCCAGCAGCTTAGGCAACAGCTACTACGAGCAGTACTTC.

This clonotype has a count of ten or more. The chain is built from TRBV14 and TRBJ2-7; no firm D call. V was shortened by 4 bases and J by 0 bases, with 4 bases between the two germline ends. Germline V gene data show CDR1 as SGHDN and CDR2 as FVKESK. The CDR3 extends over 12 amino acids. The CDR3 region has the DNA TGTGCCAGCAGCCCTAGCTCCTACGAGCAGTACTTC. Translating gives CASSPSSYEQYF.

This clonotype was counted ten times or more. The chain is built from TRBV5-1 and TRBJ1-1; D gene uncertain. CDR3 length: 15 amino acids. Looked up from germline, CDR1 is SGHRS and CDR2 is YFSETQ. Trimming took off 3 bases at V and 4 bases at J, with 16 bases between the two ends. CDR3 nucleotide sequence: TGCGCCAGCAGCTCCCAGGTTACCCAGTCCACTGAAGCTTTCTTT. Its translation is CASSSQVTQSTEAFF. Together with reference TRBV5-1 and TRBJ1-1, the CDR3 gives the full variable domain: KAGVTQTPRYLIKTRGQQVTLSCSPISGHRSVSWYQQTPGQGLQFLFEYFSETQRNKGNFPGRFSGRQFSNSRSEMNVSTLELGDSALYLCASSSQVTQSTEAFFGQGTRLTVV.

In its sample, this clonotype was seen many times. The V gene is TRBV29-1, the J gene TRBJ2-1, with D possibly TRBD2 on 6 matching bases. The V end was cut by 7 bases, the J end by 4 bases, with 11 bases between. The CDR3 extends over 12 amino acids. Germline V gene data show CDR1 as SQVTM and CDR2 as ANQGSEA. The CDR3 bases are TGCAGCGGGAAGGAGGGATACAATGAGCAGTTCTTC. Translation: CSGKEGYNEQFF.

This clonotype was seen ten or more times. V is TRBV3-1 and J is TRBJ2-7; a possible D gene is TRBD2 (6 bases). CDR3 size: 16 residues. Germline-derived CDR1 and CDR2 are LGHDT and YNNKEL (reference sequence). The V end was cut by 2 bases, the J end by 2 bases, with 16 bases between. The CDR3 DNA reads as TGTGCCAGCAGCCAAAGACGGACGGGGGACCCCTACGAGCAGTACTTC. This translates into CASSQRRTGDPYEQYF.

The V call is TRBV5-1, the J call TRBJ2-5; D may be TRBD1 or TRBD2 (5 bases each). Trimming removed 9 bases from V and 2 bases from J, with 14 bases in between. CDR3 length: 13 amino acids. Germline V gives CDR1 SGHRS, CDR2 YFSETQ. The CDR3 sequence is CATTWGNQETQYF. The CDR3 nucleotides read TGCGCCACCACCTGGGGGAATCAAGAGACCCAGTACTTC.

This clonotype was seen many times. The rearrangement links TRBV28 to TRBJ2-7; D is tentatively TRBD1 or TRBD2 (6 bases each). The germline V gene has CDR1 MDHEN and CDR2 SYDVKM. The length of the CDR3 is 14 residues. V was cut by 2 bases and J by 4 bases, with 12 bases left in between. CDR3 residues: CASSLRGAWYEQYF. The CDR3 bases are TGTGCCAGCAGTTTAAGGGGGGCCTGGTACGAGCAGTACTTC.

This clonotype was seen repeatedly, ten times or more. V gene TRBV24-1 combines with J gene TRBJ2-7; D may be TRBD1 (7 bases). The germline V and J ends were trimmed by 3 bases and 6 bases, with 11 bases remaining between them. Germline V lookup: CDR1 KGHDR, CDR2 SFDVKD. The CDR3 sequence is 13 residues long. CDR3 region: CATSDGGTVEQYF. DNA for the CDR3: TGTGCCACCAGTGATGGGGGGACAGTCGAGCAGTACTTC.

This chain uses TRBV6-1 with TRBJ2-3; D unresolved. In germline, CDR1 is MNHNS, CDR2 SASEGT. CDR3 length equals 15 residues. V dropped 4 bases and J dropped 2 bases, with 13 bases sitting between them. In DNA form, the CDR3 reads TGTGCCAGCAGTGTAAATGGCCCTATCACAGATACGCAGTATTTT. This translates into CASSVNGPITDTQYF.

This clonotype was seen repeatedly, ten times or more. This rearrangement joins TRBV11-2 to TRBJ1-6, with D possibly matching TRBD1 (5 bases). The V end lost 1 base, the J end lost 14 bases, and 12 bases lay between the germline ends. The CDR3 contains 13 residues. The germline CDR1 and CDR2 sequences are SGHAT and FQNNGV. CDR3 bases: TGTGCCAGCAGCTTAGTGGGGGTGCCGGCCCTCCACTTT. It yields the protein CASSLVGVPALHF.